The 28 T cell receptor beta chains listed next were all sequenced from one sample in a study of CD8 T cells in ankylosing spondylitis. TCRdb re-derived calls from the 5' RACE reads in MiXCR, one entry per CDR3 protein. The sample records about 130,000 distinct CDR3 sequences, roughly 6.6% being singletons. Material: blood, either unsorted or a sorted T cell fraction (not recorded which). The source is a male donor with ankylosing spondylitis or in good health (not recorded which).

CDR3 residues: CASSFSASGGRWTQYF. The CDR3 region has the DNA TGTGCCAGCAGCTTCTCGGCTAGCGGGGGGCGATGGACCCAGTACTTC. The rearrangement links TRBV5-5 to TRBJ2-5, with 11 bases that match TRBD2. With V trimmed by 2 bases and J by 7 bases, 10 bases remained unmatched. Germline CDR1 reads SGHKS; CDR2 reads YYEKEE (reference sequence). The length of the CDR3 is 16 residues. The full variable domain, in which reference TRBV5-5 and TRBJ2-5 provide the parts outside the CDR3, is DAGVTQSPTHLIKTRGQQVTLRCSPISGHKSVSWYQQVLGQGPQFIFQYYEKEERGRGNFPDRFSARQFPNYSSELNVNALLLGDSALYLCASSFSASGGRWTQYFGPGTRLLVL.

This clonotype has only a few counts. V gene TRBV4-3 combines with J gene TRBJ2-7; unclear D gene. The CDR3 length is 15 residues. Germline V CDR1 and CDR2: LGHNA, YSLEER. The V and J ends lost 1 base and 1 base respectively, with 11 bases between them. CDR3 sequence (DNA): TGCGCCAGCAGCCAAGTCCATCACCAATCCTACGAGCAGTACTTC. Protein: CASSQVHHQSYEQYF.

In this sample, this clonotype turned up many times. J is TRBJ1-4 and V is TRBV29-1; D is perhaps TRBD1 (6 bases). The CDR3 extends over 12 amino acids. Germline V gene data show CDR1 as SQVTM and CDR2 as ANQGSEA. With 4 bases removed from V and 10 bases from J, the gap between germline ends came to 13 bases. CDR3 region: CSVVGAVGKLFF. CDR3 nucleotide sequence: TGCAGCGTTGTGGGGGCAGTTGGAAAACTGTTTTTT. The full variable domain, its missing parts supplied by reference TRBV29-1 and TRBJ1-4, is SAVISQKPSRDICQRGTSLTIQCQVDSQVTMMFWYRQQPGQSLTLIATANQGSEATYESGFVIDKFPISRPNLTFSTLTVSNMSPEDSSIYLCSVVGAVGKLFFGSGTQLSVL.

This clonotype was seen many times. The chain recombines TRBV20-1 with TRBJ1-2; D perhaps matches TRBD1 (6 bases). Trimming removed 0 bases at V and 8 bases at J, with 13 bases between. Germline-derived CDR1 and CDR2 are DFQATT and SNEGSKA (reference sequence). CDR3 length equals 13 residues. The CDR3 DNA follows: TGCAGTGCTAGAGACCTACAGGGTCGAGGCTACACCTTC. Protein: CSARDLQGRGYTF.

This clonotype was seen a few times. The chain links TRBV7-6 to TRBJ2-2; no reliable D call. CDR3 length: 12 amino acids. Germline values: CDR1 SGHVS, CDR2 FNYEAQ. V dropped 5 bases and J dropped 6 bases, with 7 bases sitting between them. DNA for the CDR3: TGTGCCAGCAGCATCTATGCCGGGGAGCTGTTTTTT. Translating it yields CASSIYAGELFF.

This clonotype was recorded many times. The chain recombines TRBV5-5 with TRBJ2-4; TRBD2 aligns across 7 bases. CDR1 is SGHKS, CDR2 YYEKEE, per germline (reference sequence). Germline trimming cut 1 base from V and 3 bases from J; bases unmatched to any gene: 7. The CDR3 is made up of 16 amino acids. CDR3 sequence: CASSLYGSGGKNIQYF. DNA of the CDR3: TGTGCCAGCAGCTTGTACGGGTCGGGGGGCAAAAACATTCAGTACTTC.

This clonotype was found many times. The J gene is TRBJ2-3, the V gene TRBV7-2; 9 nucleotides agree with TRBD1. The CDR3 totals 14 residues. Germline loops: CDR1 SGHTA, CDR2 FQGNSA. The V and J ends lost 5 bases and 4 bases, in that order; junction bases with no gene match: 4. CDR3 nucleotide sequence: TGTGCCAGCAGCACCCGACAGGGGGCAGATACGCAGTATTTT. This encodes CASSTRQGADTQYF.

This clonotype was observed many times. The rearrangement links TRBV20-1 to TRBJ2-3; D is undetermined. The CDR3 is 15 amino acids. Germline CDR1 reads DFQATT; CDR2 reads SNEGSKA (reference sequence). Trimming cost V 0 bases and J 1 base, with 11 bases left between them. The CDR3 nucleotides read TGCAGTGCTAGAGATTCGGCGTTTGGCACAGATACGCAGTATTTT. This translates into CSARDSAFGTDTQYF.

This clonotype has at least ten counts. This chain uses TRBV5-1 with TRBJ1-5, with D possibly TRBD1 on 6 matching bases. The CDR3 extends over 14 amino acids. Germline loops: CDR1 SGHRS, CDR2 YFSETQ. V was shortened by 3 bases and J by 6 bases, with 13 bases between the two germline ends. The CDR3 bases are TGCGCCAGCAGCTCGGAGGGGGGTTTTCAGCCCCAGCATTTT. Protein sequence: CASSSEGGFQPQHF.

At least ten counts were recorded for this clonotype. This chain connects TRBV7-9 to TRBJ2-3; a possible D gene is TRBD2 (6 bases). CDR1 and CDR2 (germline): SEHNR, FQNEAQ (reference sequence). V dropped 5 bases and J dropped 4 bases, with 10 bases sitting between them. The length of the CDR3 is 13 residues. CDR3 residues: CASSRGTADTQYF. CDR3 in DNA: TGTGCCAGCAGCCGTGGGACTGCAGATACGCAGTATTTT.

This clonotype was counted many times. CDR3 in amino acids: CSVVGTGTGIDTQYF. CDR3 nucleotides: TGCAGCGTTGTTGGTACCGGGACAGGAATAGATACGCAGTATTTT. This chain links TRBV29-1 with TRBJ2-3; 8 nucleotides match TRBD1. V lost 4 bases and J lost 5; bases outside the gene matches: 11. CDR3 length: 15 residues. Germline V gene lookup returns CDR1 SQVTM and CDR2 ANQGSEA.

The table lists this clonotype with many counts. This chain joins TRBV20-1 and TRBJ1-5, with 7 bases identical to TRBD1. Losses at the gene ends were 5 bases for V and 4 bases for J; bases not matched to a gene: 8. The CDR3 loop spans 14 amino acids. The germline gives CDR1 DFQATT, CDR2 SNEGSKA (reference sequence). The CDR3 nucleotides read TGCAGTGCTCCGACAGGGTTGTCTAATCAGCCCCAGCATTTT. Amino acid sequence: CSAPTGLSNQPQHF.

This clonotype has at least ten counts. The genes are TRBV11-2 and TRBJ2-5, with D uncertain. Germline V gene lookup returns CDR1 SGHAT and CDR2 FQNNGV. The V and J ends lost 1 base and 2 bases respectively, with 11 bases between them. The CDR3 runs 15 residues. The DNA for the CDR3 is TGTGCCAGCAGCTTAGGGCTCAGTATTCAAGAGACCCAGTACTTC. Translation: CASSLGLSIQETQYF.

This clonotype was seen ten or more times. The chain combines TRBV20-1 with TRBJ1-1, with D possibly matching TRBD1 (5 bases). The length of the CDR3 is 13 residues. Germline V gives CDR1 DFQATT, CDR2 SNEGSKA (reference sequence). Between the trimmed V and J ends, which lost 1 base and 2 bases, there was a span of 8 bases. Here the CDR3 DNA reads TGCAGTGCTAGAGTGGGGGGAAACACTGAAGCTTTCTTT. It translates to CSARVGGNTEAFF.

Many counts were recorded for this clonotype. V usage is TRBV20-1 and J usage is TRBJ2-5, with TRBD2 matching over 7 bases. The V gene end was trimmed by 6 bases and the J gene end by 9 bases; junction bases not matched to a gene: 16. The CDR3 sequence is 14 residues long. Germline V gives CDR1 DFQATT, CDR2 SNEGSKA (reference sequence). The CDR3 nucleotides are TGCAGTGCGGCCGGTCTAGCGGAGATTGGGCCCCAGTACTTC. It yields the protein CSAAGLAEIGPQYF.

This clonotype has at least ten counts. The chain couples TRBV5-1 to TRBJ2-5, with 7 bases that match TRBD2. CDR3 length: 15 amino acids. Germline lookup yields CDR1 SGHRS and CDR2 YFSETQ. V gave up 7 bases and J gave up 1 base; unmatched junction bases: 10. The CDR3 nucleotides are TGCGCCAGCGGTCGAGCTAGCGGTCTCCAAGAGACCCAGTACTTC. It translates to CASGRASGLQETQYF.

This clonotype came up many times. The chain joins TRBV28 to TRBJ2-5; no clear D gene. Trimming took 5 bases from V and 6 from J, leaving 16 bases between them. Germline V gene data show CDR1 as MDHEN and CDR2 as SYDVKM. This CDR3 contains 14 residues. CDR3 coding DNA: TGTGCCAGCAGTCTAATAGGGCATTCGAAGACCCAGTACTTC. Protein: CASSLIGHSKTQYF.

This clonotype has a count of ten or more. V is TRBV7-9 and J is TRBJ2-1, with D perhaps matching TRBD2 (5 bases). The CDR3 loop spans 14 amino acids. The V and J ends lost 2 bases and 2 bases respectively, with 7 bases between them. The V gene's germline CDR1 is SEHNR and CDR2 FQNEAQ (reference sequence). CDR3 sequence: CASSLRETYNEQFF. CDR3 coding DNA: TGTGCCAGCAGCTTAAGGGAGACCTACAATGAGCAGTTCTTC.

This clonotype was seen ten or more times. The chain joins TRBV5-1 to TRBJ2-1; 7 positions agree with TRBD2. CDR1 is SGHRS and CDR2 is YFSETQ in the germline V gene. The CDR3 totals 14 residues. Germline trimming cut 2 bases from V and 8 bases from J; bases unmatched to any gene: 7. The CDR3 coding sequence is TGCGCCAGCAGCTTAGCAAAACTAGCGTATGAGCAGTTCTTC. Translation gives CASSLAKLAYEQFF. Combining the CDR3 with reference TRBV5-1 and TRBJ2-1 gives the whole variable domain KAGVTQTPRYLIKTRGQQVTLSCSPISGHRSVSWYQQTPGQGLQFLFEYFSETQRNKGNFPGRFSGRQFSNSRSEMNVSTLELGDSALYLCASSLAKLAYEQFFGPGTRLTVL.

The V and J genes are TRBV7-2 and TRBJ2-3, with D perhaps matching TRBD1 or TRBD2 (5 bases each). V lost 4 bases and J lost 1, with 18 bases in between. Germline loops: CDR1 SGHTA, CDR2 FQGNSA. CDR3 length: 17 residues. CDR3 loop: CASSSDPQGPRTDTQYF. The CDR3 DNA is TGTGCCAGCAGCTCGGATCCCCAGGGACCGCGCACAGATACGCAGTATTTT.

This clonotype was detected ten times or more. The V and J genes are TRBV7-3 and TRBJ2-2; D unclear. Trimming took off 1 base at V and 5 bases at J, with 11 bases between the two ends. Germline V lookup: CDR1 SGHTA, CDR2 FQGTGA. The CDR3 covers 15 residues. The CDR3 protein is CASSLRSSGTGELFF. As DNA, the CDR3 is TGTGCCAGCAGCTTAAGATCTTCCGGGACCGGGGAGCTGTTTTTT.

In its sample, this clonotype was seen many times. Germline is not matched at one junction end, which may reflect a read error. The rearrangement uses TRBV5-1 and TRBJ2-7; D is undetermined. This CDR3 contains 13 residues. Germline values: CDR1 SGHRS, CDR2 YFSETQ. The CDR3, as DNA: TGCGCCAGCAGCGCTGACCCCTCCCACGAGCAGTACTTC. Its protein is CASSADPSHEQYF.

This clonotype was seen ten or more times. This chain joins TRBV28 and TRBJ2-3; D tentatively fits TRBD1 or TRBD2 (5 bases each). V was clipped by 5 bases and J by 3 bases, with 12 bases between them. This CDR3 is 14 amino acids long. Per the germline V gene, CDR1 is MDHEN and CDR2 is SYDVKM. This CDR3 is CASSGPGTTDTQYF. In nucleotides, the CDR3 is TGTGCCAGCAGTGGCCCCGGGACGACAGATACGCAGTATTTT.

This clonotype was detected many times. The chain joins TRBV10-3 to TRBJ2-7; D is perhaps TRBD1 (5 bases). CDR1 ENHRY and CDR2 SYGVKD come from the germline V gene. Deletions cut 0 bases from V and 3 bases from J, with 9 bases between. CDR3 length: 14 amino acids. CDR3 region: CAISESAGIYEQYF. As DNA, the CDR3 is TGTGCCATCAGTGAGTCTGCAGGGATCTACGAGCAGTACTTC.

This clonotype was observed at least ten times. The chain uses TRBV20-1 and TRBJ1-2; 9 nucleotides align to TRBD1. V shed 3 bases, J shed 2 bases, and the junction held 1 base outside the gene matches. Germline lookup yields CDR1 DFQATT and CDR2 SNEGSKA (reference sequence). This CDR3 has 13 amino acids. Written as DNA, the CDR3 is TGCAGTGCTAGCGGGACAGGGAACTATGGCTACACCTTC. Its protein product is CSASGTGNYGYTF.

This clonotype was detected many times. The rearrangement links TRBV7-6 to TRBJ1-1; TRBD1 matches 7 bases. This CDR3 contains 14 residues. In germline, CDR1 is SGHVS, CDR2 FNYEAQ. With 5 bases clipped from V and 5 bases from J, the junction kept 8 bases outside the gene matches. CDR3 protein: CASSQGGGNTEAFF. The DNA of the CDR3 is TGTGCCAGCAGCCAGGGGGGGGGTAATACTGAAGCTTTCTTT.

The sample holds one count of this clonotype. This sequence joins TRBV4-3 and TRBJ2-2; tentative D call: TRBD2 (6 bases). The CDR3 spans 17 residues. V was shortened by 0 bases and J by 0 bases, with 11 bases between the two germline ends. Per the germline V gene, CDR1 is LGHNA and CDR2 is YSLEER. CDR3 amino acids: CASSQDSRDPNTGELFF. CDR3 coding DNA: TGCGCCAGCAGCCAAGATTCGCGGGACCCGAACACCGGGGAGCTGTTTTTT.

This clonotype has just a few counts. The V call is TRBV5-1, the J call TRBJ2-7, with D tentatively TRBD2 (7 bases). The CDR3 spans 14 residues. The V end was cut by 3 bases, the J end by 4 bases, with 14 bases between. Germline V gene lookup returns CDR1 SGHRS and CDR2 YFSETQ. The CDR3 here is CASSSGGSWYEQYF. The CDR3 region has the DNA TGCGCCAGCAGCTCGGGGGGCTCGTGGTACGAGCAGTACTTC.